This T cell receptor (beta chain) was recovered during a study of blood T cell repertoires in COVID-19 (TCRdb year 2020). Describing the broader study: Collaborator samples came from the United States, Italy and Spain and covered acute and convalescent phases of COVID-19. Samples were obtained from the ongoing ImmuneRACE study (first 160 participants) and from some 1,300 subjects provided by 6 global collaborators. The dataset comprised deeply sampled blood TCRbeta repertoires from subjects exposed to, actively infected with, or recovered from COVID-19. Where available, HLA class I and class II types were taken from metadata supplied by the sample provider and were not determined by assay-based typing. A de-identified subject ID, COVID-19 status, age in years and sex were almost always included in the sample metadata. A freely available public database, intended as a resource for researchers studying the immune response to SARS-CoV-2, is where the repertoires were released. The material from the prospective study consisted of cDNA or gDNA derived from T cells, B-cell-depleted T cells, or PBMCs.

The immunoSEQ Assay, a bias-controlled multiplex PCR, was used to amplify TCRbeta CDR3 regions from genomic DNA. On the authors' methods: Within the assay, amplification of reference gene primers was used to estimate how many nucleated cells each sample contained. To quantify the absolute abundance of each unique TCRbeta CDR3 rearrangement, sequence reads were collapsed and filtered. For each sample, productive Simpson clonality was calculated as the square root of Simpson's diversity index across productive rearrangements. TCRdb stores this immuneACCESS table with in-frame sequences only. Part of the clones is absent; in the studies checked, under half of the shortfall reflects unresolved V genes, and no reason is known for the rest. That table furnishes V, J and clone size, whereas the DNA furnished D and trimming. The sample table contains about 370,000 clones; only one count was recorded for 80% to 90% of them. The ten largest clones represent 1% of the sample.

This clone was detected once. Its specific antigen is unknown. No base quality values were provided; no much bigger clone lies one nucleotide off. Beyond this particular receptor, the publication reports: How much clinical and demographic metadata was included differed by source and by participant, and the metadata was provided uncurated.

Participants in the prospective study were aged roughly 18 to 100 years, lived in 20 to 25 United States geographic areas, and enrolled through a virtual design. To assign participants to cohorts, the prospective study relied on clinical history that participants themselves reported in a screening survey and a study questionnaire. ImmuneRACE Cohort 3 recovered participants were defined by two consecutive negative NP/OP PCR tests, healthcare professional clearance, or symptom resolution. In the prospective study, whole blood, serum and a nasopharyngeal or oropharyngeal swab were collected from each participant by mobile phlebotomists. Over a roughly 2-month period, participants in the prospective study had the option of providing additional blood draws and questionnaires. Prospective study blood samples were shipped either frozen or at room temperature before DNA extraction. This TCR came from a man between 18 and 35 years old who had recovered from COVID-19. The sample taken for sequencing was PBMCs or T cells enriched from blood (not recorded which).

The CDR3 region: CASSPGTGAAFF. The nucleotides read TGTGCCAGCAGCCCCGGGACAGGGGCAGCTTTCTTT. This chain is built from TRBV7-8 and TRBJ1-1; the junction holds 10 bases that match TRBD1. The germline V gene encodes CDR1 SGHVS and CDR2 FQNEAQ. The CDR3 sequence holds 12 residues, the cysteine and phenylalanine included. The sequence is cut down to CDR3 DNA, 36 bases in frame from base 1. V is trimmed back by 5 bases and J by 10 bases, and the junction contains 4 bases that no gene match accounts for.